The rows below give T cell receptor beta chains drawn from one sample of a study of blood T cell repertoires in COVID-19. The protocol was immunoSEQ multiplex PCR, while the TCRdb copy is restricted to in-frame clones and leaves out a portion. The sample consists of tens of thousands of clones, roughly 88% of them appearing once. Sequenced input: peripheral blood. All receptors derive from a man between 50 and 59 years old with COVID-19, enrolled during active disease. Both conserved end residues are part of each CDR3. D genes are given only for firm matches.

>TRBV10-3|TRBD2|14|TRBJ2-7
CATAGLAAPYEQYF
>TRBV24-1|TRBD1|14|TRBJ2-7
CATSDPGTGDEQYF
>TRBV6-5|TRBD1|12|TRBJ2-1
CERAAGGNEQFF
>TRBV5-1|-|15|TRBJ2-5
CASSLLTGLAETQYF
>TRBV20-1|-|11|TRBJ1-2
CSGGRGEGYTF
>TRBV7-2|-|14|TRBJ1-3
CASSLGRAGNTIYF
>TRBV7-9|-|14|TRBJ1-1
CASSSEGVNTEAFF
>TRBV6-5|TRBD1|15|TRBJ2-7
CASSYMTGGSYEQYF
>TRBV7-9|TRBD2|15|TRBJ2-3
CASRSTSGKGDTQYF
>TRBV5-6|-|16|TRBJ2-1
CASSSRGTTFYNEQFF
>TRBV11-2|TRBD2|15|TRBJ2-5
CASSFRAGLQETQYF
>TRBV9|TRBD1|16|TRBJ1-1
CASSVDRKSMNTEAFF
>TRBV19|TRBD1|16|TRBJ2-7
CASSKGQGSVSYEQYF
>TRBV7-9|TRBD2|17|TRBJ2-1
CASSPTPRTSGYNEQFF
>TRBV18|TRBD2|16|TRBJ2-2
CASSQPQGGVSGELFF
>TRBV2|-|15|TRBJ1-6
CATQRGQYNNSPLHF
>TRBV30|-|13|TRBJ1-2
CAQGTPPNYGYTF
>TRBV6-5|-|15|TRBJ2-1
CASTRTQVDDNEQFF
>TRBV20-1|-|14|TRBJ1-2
CSASEAGGNYGYTF
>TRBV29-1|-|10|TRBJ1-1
CSGEGAEAFF
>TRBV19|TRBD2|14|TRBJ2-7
CASSRGAGAYEQYF
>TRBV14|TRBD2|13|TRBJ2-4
CASSRDYTNIQYF
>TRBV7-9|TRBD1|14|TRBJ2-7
CASSSWTGGWEQYF
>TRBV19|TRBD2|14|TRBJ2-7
CASSIGAGSYEQYF
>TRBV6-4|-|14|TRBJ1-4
CASSPTVSSEKLFF
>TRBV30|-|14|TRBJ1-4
CAWSSGQINEKLFF
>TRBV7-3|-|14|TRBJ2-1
CASSPSGPNNEQFF
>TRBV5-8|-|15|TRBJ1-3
CASSFLGSSGNTIYF
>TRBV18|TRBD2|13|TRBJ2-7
CASSKTGGYEQYF
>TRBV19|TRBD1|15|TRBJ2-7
CASSLEGQGSYEQYF
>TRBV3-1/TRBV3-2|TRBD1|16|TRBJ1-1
CASSQDPDRGGTEAFF
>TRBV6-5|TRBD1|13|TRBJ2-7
CASSRDRDHEQYF